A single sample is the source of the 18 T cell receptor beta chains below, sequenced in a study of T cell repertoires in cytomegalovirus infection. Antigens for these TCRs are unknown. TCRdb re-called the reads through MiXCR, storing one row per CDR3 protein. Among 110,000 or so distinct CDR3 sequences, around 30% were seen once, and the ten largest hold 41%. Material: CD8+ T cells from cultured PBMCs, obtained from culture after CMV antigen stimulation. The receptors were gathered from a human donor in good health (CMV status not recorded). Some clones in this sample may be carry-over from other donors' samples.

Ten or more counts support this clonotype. CDR3 protein: CASSLFVSNTEAFF. The CDR3 nucleotides are TGTGCCAGCAGCTTATTTGTTTCGAACACTGAAGCTTTCTTT. The chain carries TRBV7-2 and TRBJ1-1; D is ambiguous. This CDR3 comprises 14 residues. V lost 2 bases to trimming and J lost 1 base, with 8 bases between them. CDR1 and CDR2 (germline): SGHTA, FQGNSA. The full variable domain, completed using reference TRBV7-2 and TRBJ1-1, is GAGVSQSPSNKVTEKGKDVELRCDPISGHTALYWYRQSLGQGLEFLIYFQGNSAPDKSGLPSDRFSAERTGGSVSTLTIQRTQQEDSAVYLCASSLFVSNTEAFFGQGTRLTVV.

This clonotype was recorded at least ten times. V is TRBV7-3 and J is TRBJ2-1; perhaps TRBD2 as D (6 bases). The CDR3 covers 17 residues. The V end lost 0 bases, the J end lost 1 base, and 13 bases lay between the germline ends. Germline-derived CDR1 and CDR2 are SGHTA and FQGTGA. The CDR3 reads CASSLTTDYRSYNEQFF. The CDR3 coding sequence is TGTGCCAGCAGCTTAACTACGGACTACAGATCCTACAATGAGCAGTTCTTC.

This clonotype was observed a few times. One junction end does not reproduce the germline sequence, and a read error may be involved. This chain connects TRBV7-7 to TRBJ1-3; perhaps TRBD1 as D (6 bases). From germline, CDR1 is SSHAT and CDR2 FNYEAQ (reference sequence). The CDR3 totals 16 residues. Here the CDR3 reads CASSLAAPGEGNTIYF. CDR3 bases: TGTGCTAGCAGCTTAGCGGCGCCAGGGGAGGGAAACACCATATATTTT.

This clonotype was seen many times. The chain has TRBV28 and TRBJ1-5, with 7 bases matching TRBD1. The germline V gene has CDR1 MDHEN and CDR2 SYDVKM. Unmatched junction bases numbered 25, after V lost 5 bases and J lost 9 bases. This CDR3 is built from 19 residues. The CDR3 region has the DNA TGTGCCAGCAGTCCCCGGGACAGACAAAGGGATAAAAAGAAGAGGCCCCAGCATTTT. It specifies CASSPRDRQRDKKKRPQHF.

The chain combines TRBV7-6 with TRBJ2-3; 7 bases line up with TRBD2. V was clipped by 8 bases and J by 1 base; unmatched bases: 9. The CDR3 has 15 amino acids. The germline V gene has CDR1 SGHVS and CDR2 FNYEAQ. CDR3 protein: CASSRAGLGTDTQYF. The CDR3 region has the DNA TGTGCCAGCTCGCGAGCGGGACTTGGCACAGATACGCAGTATTTT.

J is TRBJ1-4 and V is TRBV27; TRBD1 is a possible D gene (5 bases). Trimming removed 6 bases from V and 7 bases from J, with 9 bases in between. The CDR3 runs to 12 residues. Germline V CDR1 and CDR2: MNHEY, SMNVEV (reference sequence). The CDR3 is CASRTGGEKLFF. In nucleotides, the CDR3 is TGTGCCAGCAGGACGGGGGGTGAAAAACTGTTTTTT.

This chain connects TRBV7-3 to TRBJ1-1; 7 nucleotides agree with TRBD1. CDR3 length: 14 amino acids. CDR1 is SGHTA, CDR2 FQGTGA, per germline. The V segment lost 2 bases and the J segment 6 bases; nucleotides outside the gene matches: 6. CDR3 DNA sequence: TGTGCCAGCAGCTTATTTCCAGGGGGGGCTGAAGCTTTCTTT. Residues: CASSLFPGGAEAFF.

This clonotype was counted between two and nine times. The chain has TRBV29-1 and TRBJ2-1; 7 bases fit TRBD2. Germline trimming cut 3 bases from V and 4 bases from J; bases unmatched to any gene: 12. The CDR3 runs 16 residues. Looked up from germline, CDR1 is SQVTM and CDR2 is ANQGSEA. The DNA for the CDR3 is TGCAGCGTTGAGGGAGGGAGACAGATACTATACAATGAGCAGTTCTTC. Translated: CSVEGGRQILYNEQFF.

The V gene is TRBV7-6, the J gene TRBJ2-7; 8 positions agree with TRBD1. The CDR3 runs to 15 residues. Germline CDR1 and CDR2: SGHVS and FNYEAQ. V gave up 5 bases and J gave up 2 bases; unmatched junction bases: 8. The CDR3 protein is CASSPGTGEAYEQYF. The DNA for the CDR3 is TGTGCCAGCAGCCCAGGGACAGGAGAAGCCTACGAGCAGTACTTC.

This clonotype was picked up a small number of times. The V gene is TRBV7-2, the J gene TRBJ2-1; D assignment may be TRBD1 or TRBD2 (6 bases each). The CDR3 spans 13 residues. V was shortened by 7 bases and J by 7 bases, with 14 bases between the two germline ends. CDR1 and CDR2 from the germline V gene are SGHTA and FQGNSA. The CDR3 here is CASTRGPVNEQFF. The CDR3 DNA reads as TGTGCCAGCACCCGGGGGCCCGTTAATGAGCAGTTCTTC.

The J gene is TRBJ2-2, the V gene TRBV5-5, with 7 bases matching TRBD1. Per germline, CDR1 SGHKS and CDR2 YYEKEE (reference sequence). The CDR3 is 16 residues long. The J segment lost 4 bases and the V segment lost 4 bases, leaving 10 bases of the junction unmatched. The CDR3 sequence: CASSRRDSPITGELFF. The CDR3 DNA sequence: TGTGCCAGCAGCCGCCGGGACAGCCCCATCACCGGGGAGCTGTTTTTT.

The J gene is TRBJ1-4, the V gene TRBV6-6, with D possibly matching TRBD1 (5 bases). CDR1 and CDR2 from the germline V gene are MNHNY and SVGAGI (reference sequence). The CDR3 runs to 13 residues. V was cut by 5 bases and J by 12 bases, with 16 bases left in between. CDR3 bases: TGTGCCAGCAGTGGGGACGGCTTGTCGGAACTGTTTTTT. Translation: CASSGDGLSELFF.

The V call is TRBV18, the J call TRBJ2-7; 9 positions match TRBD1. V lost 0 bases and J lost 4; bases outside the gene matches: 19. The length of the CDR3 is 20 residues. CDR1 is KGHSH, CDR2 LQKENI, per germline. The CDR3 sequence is CASSPPWSPTTGGWLYEQYF. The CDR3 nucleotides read TGTGCCAGCTCACCACCGTGGTCCCCCACAACAGGGGGCTGGCTTTACGAGCAGTACTTC.

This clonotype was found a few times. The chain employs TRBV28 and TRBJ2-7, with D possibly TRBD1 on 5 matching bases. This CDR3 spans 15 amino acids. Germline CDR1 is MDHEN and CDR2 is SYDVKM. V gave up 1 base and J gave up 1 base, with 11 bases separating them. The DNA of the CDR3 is TGTGCCAGCAGTTTATTTCGATCAGGGTCCTACGAGCAGTACTTC. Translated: CASSLFRSGSYEQYF.

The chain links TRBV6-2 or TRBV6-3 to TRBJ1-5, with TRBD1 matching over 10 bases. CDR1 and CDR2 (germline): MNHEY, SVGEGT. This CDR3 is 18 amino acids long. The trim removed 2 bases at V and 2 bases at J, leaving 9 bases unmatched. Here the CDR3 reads CASSYLGQGNLGNQPQHF. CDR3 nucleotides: TGTGCCAGCAGTTACCTGGGACAGGGGAACCTGGGCAATCAGCCCCAGCATTTT.

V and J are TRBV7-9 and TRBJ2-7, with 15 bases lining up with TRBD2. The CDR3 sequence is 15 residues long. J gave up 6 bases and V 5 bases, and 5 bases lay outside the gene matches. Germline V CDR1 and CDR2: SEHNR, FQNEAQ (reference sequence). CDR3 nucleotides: TGTGCCAGCAGCCGGACTAGCGGGGGGGAGGTCGAGCAGTACTTC. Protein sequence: CASSRTSGGEVEQYF. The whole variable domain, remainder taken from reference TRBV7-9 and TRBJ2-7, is DTGVSQNPRHKITKRGQNVTFRCDPISEHNRLYWYRQTLGQGPEFLTYFQNEAQLEKSRLLSDRFSAERPKGSFSTLEIQRTEQGDSAMYLCASSRTSGGEVEQYFGPGTRLTVT.

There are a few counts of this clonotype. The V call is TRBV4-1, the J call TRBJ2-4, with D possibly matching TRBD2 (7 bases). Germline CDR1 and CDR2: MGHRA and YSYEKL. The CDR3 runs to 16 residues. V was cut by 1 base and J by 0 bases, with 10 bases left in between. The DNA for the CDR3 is TGCGCCAGCAGCCAAGCGGCGGGGGCAGCCAAAAACATTCAGTACTTC. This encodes CASSQAAGAAKNIQYF.

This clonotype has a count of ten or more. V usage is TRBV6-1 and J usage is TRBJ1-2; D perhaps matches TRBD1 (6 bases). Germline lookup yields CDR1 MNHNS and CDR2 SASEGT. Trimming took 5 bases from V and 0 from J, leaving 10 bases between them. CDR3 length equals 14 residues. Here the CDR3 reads CASSKGVSNYGYTF. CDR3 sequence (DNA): TGTGCCAGCAGTAAGGGGGTCTCTAACTATGGCTACACCTTC.